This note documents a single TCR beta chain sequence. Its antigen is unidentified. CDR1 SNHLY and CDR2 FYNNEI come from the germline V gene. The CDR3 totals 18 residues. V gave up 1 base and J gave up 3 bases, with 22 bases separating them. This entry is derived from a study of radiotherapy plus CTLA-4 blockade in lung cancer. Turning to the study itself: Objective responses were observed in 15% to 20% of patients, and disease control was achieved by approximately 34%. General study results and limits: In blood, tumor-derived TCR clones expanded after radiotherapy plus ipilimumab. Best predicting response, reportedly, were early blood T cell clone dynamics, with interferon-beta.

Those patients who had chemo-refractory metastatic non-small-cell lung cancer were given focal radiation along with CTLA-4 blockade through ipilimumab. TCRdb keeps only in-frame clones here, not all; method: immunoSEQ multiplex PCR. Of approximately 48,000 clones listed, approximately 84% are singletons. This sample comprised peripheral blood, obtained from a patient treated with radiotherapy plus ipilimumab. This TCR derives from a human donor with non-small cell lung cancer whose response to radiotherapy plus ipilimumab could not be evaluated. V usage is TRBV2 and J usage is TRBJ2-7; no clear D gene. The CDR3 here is CASSEDNSAASGFYEQYF. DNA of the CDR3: TGTGCCAGCAGTGAAGACAACTCTGCGGCCTCCGGGTTCTACGAGCAGTACTTC.